The present entry profiles one T cell receptor beta chain with its context. The patients had localized lung adenocarcinoma, a non-small cell subtype. TCRdb re-derived calls from the PCR reads in MiXCR, one entry per CDR3 protein. The profile shows under 12,000 distinct CDR3 sequences, about 61% of them singletons. This entry belongs to a study of CD4 and CD8 cells across lung adenocarcinoma regions. This CDR3 contains 16 residues. V was cut by 0 bases and J by 12 bases, with 21 bases left in between. The germline gives CDR1 MRHNA, CDR2 SNTAGT. The sample taken for sequencing was CD8+ T cells from the margin of a lung tumor. The receptor was isolated from a male donor with lung adenocarcinoma. The CD4 and CD8 labels of this study may be unreliable. The rearrangement links TRBV6-4 to TRBJ2-4; tentatively, D is TRBD1 or TRBD2 (6 bases each). CDR3 nucleotides: TGTGCCAGCAGTGACTCCGGGACGGGGGTCGGGGACACTCAGTACTTC. Translation: CASSDSGTGVGDTQYF.